The 28 T cell receptor beta chains below were found in one sample sequenced in a study of cytomegalovirus exposure and HLA in healthy donors. Sequencing used immunoSEQ multiplex PCR; TCRdb keeps in-frame clones, though not all of them. This table has 300,000 or so clones, roughly 87% appearing once. Sequenced sample: PBMCs. Receptor source: a man aged 25-40 years in good health and CMV-seronegative.

The J gene is TRBJ1-2, the V gene TRBV4-3; 9 bases agree with TRBD1. Germline V CDR1 and CDR2: LGHNA, YSLEER. The length of the CDR3 is 14 residues. The J segment lost 8 bases and the V segment lost 4 bases, leaving 8 bases of the junction unmatched. This CDR3 reads CASSRTQGAVGYTF. The CDR3 nucleotides are TGCGCCAGCAGCCGAACACAGGGGGCCGTGGGCTACACCTTC.

The chain carries TRBV5-4 and TRBJ2-3; TRBD2 agrees at 7 bases. CDR1 SGHNT and CDR2 YYREEE come from the germline V gene (reference sequence). This CDR3 comprises 16 residues. Unmatched junction bases numbered 9, after V lost 5 bases and J lost 0 bases. CDR3 in amino acids: CASSPAGGGSTDTQYF. CDR3 coding DNA: TGTGCCAGCAGTCCCGCTGGGGGGGGTAGCACAGATACGCAGTATTTT.

V usage is TRBV15 and J usage is TRBJ1-1; no definite D call. CDR1 is LNHNV and CDR2 is YYDKDF in the germline V gene (reference sequence). Trimming removed 1 base at V and 5 bases at J, with 14 bases between. The CDR3 spans 15 residues. CDR3 bases: TGTGCCACCAGCAGAGTCGCGGGAGCCTATACTGAAGCTTTCTTT. Residues: CATSRVAGAYTEAFF.

The rearrangement links TRBV28 to TRBJ1-6; 9 nucleotides agree with TRBD1. Looked up from germline, CDR1 is MDHEN and CDR2 is SYDVKM. The CDR3 contains 15 residues. J was trimmed by 10 bases and V by 7 bases; bases with no gene match: 11. CDR3 DNA: TGTGCCAGCATGTTTCAGGGACAGGGAATCTCACCCCTCCACTTT. Translated, it gives CASMFQGQGISPLHF.

This chain links TRBV18 with TRBJ2-7; 12 bases fit TRBD2. This CDR3 spans 15 amino acids. J was trimmed by 0 bases and V by 6 bases; bases with no gene match: 3. Looked up from germline, CDR1 is KGHSH and CDR2 is LQKENI. The CDR3 spells CASSKTSGSSYEQYF. The CDR3 DNA follows: TGTGCCAGCTCGAAGACTAGCGGGAGCTCCTACGAGCAGTACTTC.

CDR3 nucleotides: TGCGCCAGCAGCCTATCTAGCACAGATACGCAGTATTTT. It translates to CASSLSSTDTQYF. V is TRBV10-1 and J is TRBJ2-3; D gene uncertain. Trimming took 6 bases from V and 0 from J, leaving 7 bases between them. Germline CDR1 is WNHNN and CDR2 is SYGVQD (reference sequence). This CDR3 is built from 13 residues.

This chain uses TRBV6-5 with TRBJ1-5; a possible D gene is TRBD1 (5 bases). Germline values: CDR1 MNHEY, CDR2 SVGAGI. The CDR3 extends over 14 amino acids. The V end lost 2 bases, the J end lost 6 bases, and 11 bases lay between the germline ends. CDR3 sequence: CASSYVREGQPQHF. The CDR3, as DNA: TGTGCCAGCAGTTACGTCAGGGAAGGTCAGCCCCAGCATTTT.

This clone has only a few counts. The chain recombines TRBV7-9 with TRBJ2-7; the D gene is possibly TRBD2 (5 bases). V dropped 5 bases and J dropped 4 bases, with 15 bases sitting between them. This CDR3 has 14 amino acids. Germline V gene sequence: CDR1 SEHNR, CDR2 FQNEAQ (reference sequence). The CDR3 loop is CASSPYGGGYEQYF. The CDR3 bases are TGTGCCAGCAGCCCCTATGGCGGCGGGTACGAGCAGTACTTC.

This clone appeared a few times. The rearrangement uses TRBV6-5 and TRBJ1-5, with 10 bases identical to TRBD1. The trim removed 6 bases at V and 5 bases at J, leaving 1 base unmatched. Per the germline V gene, CDR1 is MNHEY and CDR2 is SVGAGI. CDR3 size: 13 residues. CDR3 DNA: TGTGCCAGCAGAGGACAGGGGGATCAGCCCCAGCATTTT. It translates to CASRGQGDQPQHF.

This clone was counted a single time. V is TRBV19 and J is TRBJ2-5, with TRBD2 identical over 10 bases. V trimming: 4 bases; J trimming: 1 base; junction bases outside the gene matches: 6. The CDR3 spans 16 residues. CDR1 is LNHDA and CDR2 is SQIVND in the germline V gene (reference sequence). DNA of the CDR3: TGTGCCAGTAGTAGGTCCCAGCGGGGGGGCCAAGAGACCCAGTACTTC. Translating it yields CASSRSQRGGQETQYF.

This chain uses TRBV28 with TRBJ2-7, with D unclear. V dropped 0 bases and J dropped 0 bases, with 6 bases sitting between them. The V gene's germline CDR1 is MDHEN and CDR2 SYDVKM. The CDR3 covers 14 residues. The CDR3 sequence is CASSLWAPSYEQYF. The DNA of the CDR3 is TGTGCCAGCAGTTTATGGGCACCCTCCTACGAGCAGTACTTC.

This clone showed up just once. The chain is built from TRBV11-3 and TRBJ2-3, with 8 bases matching TRBD2. The CDR3 spans 17 residues. The V gene's germline CDR1 is SGHNT and CDR2 YENEEA. The junction had 14 bases not matched to a gene; V was cut back by 1 base and J by 8 bases. The CDR3 reads CASSLGPGGAKVSTQYF. The CDR3 nucleotides read TGTGCCAGCAGCTTAGGCCCCGGGGGGGCGAAAGTTAGTACGCAGTATTTT.

This rearrangement joins TRBV9 to TRBJ2-1, with D possibly matching TRBD1 (6 bases). Germline-derived CDR1 and CDR2 are SGDLS and YYNGEE. This CDR3 contains 16 residues. Trimming stripped 0 bases from V and 0 bases from J, with 10 bases between. Here the CDR3 DNA reads TGTGCCAGCAGCGTAGAGGGACACTACTCCTACAATGAGCAGTTCTTC. As protein: CASSVEGHYSYNEQFF.

The table lists this clone with a few counts. The V gene is TRBV5-1, the J gene TRBJ2-7; TRBD1 might be the D (5 bases). Trimming took 1 base from V and 2 from J, leaving 28 bases between them. Per the germline V gene, CDR1 is SGHRS and CDR2 is YFSETQ. The CDR3 has 20 residues. DNA for the CDR3: TGCGCCAGCAGCTTGTGGTCTACCTTTATATCAACAGGATTAACCTACGAGCAGTACTTC. Its protein product is CASSLWSTFISTGLTYEQYF.

The J gene is TRBJ1-5, the V gene TRBV6-1; D is undetermined. Germline CDR1 and CDR2: MNHNS and SASEGT. This CDR3 comprises 13 residues. The germline V and J ends were trimmed by 2 bases and 4 bases, with 6 bases remaining between them. The CDR3 sequence: CASSENNNQPQHF. The CDR3 bases are TGTGCCAGCAGTGAAAACAATAATCAGCCCCAGCATTTT.

This chain joins TRBV19 and TRBJ1-1; TRBD1 matches at 8 bases. CDR1 is LNHDA and CDR2 is SQIVND in the germline V gene (reference sequence). This CDR3 is built from 13 residues. Unmatched junction bases numbered 5, after V lost 5 bases and J lost 6 bases. CDR3 nucleotide sequence: TGTGCCAGTAGTCCACGGACAGGGCCTGAAGCTTTCTTT. It codes for CASSPRTGPEAFF.

The chain recombines TRBV13 with TRBJ1-2; no firm D call. The V and J ends lost 1 base and 8 bases respectively, with 8 bases between them. CDR3 length equals 12 residues. CDR1 and CDR2 from the germline V gene are PRHDT and FYEKMQ (reference sequence). The CDR3 DNA is TGTGCCAGCAGCTTAGTACAGTACGGCTACACCTTC. It translates to CASSLVQYGYTF. Full variable domain (outside the CDR3, taken from reference TRBV13 and TRBJ1-2): AAGVIQSPRHLIKEKRETATLKCYPIPRHDTVYWYQQGPGQDPQFLISFYEKMQSDKGSIPDRFSAQQFSDYHSELNMSSLELGDSALYFCASSLVQYGYTFGSGTRLTVV.

The chain is built from TRBV6-4 and TRBJ1-3; perhaps TRBD1 as D (5 bases). Germline CDR1 and CDR2: MRHNA and SNTAGT. The germline V and J ends were trimmed by 8 bases and 3 bases, with 17 bases remaining between them. This CDR3 spans 15 amino acids. Here the CDR3 DNA reads TGTGCCAGCGGGATGGGGGGAATCTGTGGAAACACCATATATTTT. The encoded protein is CASGMGGICGNTIYF.

The chain joins TRBV18 to TRBJ2-3; no clear D gene. There are 13 residues in the CDR3. V dropped 0 bases and J dropped 4 bases, with 5 bases sitting between them. The V gene's germline CDR1 is KGHSH and CDR2 LQKENI. CDR3 amino acids: CASSPPFPDTQYF. The CDR3 DNA is TGTGCCAGCTCACCACCCTTCCCAGATACGCAGTATTTT.

The rearrangement joins TRBV2 to TRBJ2-1; 9 bases agree with TRBD1. CDR1 is SNHLY and CDR2 is FYNNEI in the germline V gene. The V and J ends lost 5 bases and 8 bases, in that order; junction bases with no gene match: 7. The CDR3 has 14 residues. The CDR3 DNA sequence: TGTGCCAGCAGTAGGGACAGGGCCTGGGATGAGCAGTTCTTC. This sequence encodes CASSRDRAWDEQFF. The full variable domain, with the rest looked up from reference TRBV2 and TRBJ2-1, is EPEVTQTPSHQVTQMGQEVILRCVPISNHLYFYWYRQILGQKVEFLVSFYNNEISEKSEIFDDQFSVERPDGSNFTLKIRSTKLEDSAMYFCASSRDRAWDEQFFGPGTRLTVL.

Only a few counts were recorded for this clone. The V and J genes are TRBV7-2 and TRBJ2-1, with 9 nucleotides matching TRBD2. The ends lost 4 bases at V and 7 bases at J; junction bases unmatched: 8. Germline V gene lookup returns CDR1 SGHTA and CDR2 FQGNSA. This CDR3 is 15 amino acids long. The CDR3 loop is CASSSEGLADNEQFF. CDR3 DNA sequence: TGTGCCAGCAGCTCAGAGGGACTAGCAGATAATGAGCAGTTCTTC. Complete variable domain (other parts from reference TRBV7-2 and TRBJ2-1): GAGVSQSPSNKVTEKGKDVELRCDPISGHTALYWYRQSLGQGLEFLIYFQGNSAPDKSGLPSDRFSAERTGGSVSTLTIQRTQQEDSAVYLCASSSEGLADNEQFFGPGTRLTVL.

The chain has TRBV6-6 and TRBJ1-2; TRBD1 might be the D (5 bases). V lost 4 bases and J 3 bases, leaving 15 bases between the germline ends. This CDR3 region has 15 residues. Germline assignment: CDR1 MNHNY and CDR2 SVGAGI (reference sequence). CDR3 loop: CASSSRDQGDYGYTF. CDR3 nucleotides: TGTGCCAGCAGTTCGCGGGATCAAGGGGACTATGGCTACACCTTC.

This clone was detected only a few times. CDR3 residues: CASFDSANTGELFF. The CDR3 bases are TGTGCCAGTTTCGACAGTGCGAACACCGGGGAGCTGTTTTTT. The J gene is TRBJ2-2, the V gene TRBV19; a weak D match, TRBD1 (5 bases). The germline V gene has CDR1 LNHDA and CDR2 SQIVND (reference sequence). This CDR3 is 14 amino acids long. V dropped 8 bases and J dropped 0 bases, with 10 bases sitting between them.

The rearrangement links TRBV7-9 to TRBJ2-7; perhaps TRBD2 as D (6 bases). This CDR3 contains 17 residues. V lost 1 base to trimming and J lost 0 bases, with 16 bases between them. Germline CDR1 reads SEHNR; CDR2 reads FQNEAQ (reference sequence). The CDR3 loop is CASSLGSSGLLSYEQYF. The DNA for the CDR3 is TGTGCCAGCAGCTTAGGTTCCTCGGGACTCCTCTCCTACGAGCAGTACTTC.

This chain joins TRBV6-1 and TRBJ2-7; 10 bases align to TRBD2. Germline CDR1 and CDR2: MNHNS and SASEGT. The CDR3 spans 14 residues. V gave up 5 bases and J gave up 1 base; unmatched junction bases: 2. The CDR3 is CASSSSGGSYEQYF. As DNA, the CDR3 is TGTGCCAGCAGTAGTAGCGGGGGGTCCTACGAGCAGTACTTC.

A few counts support this clone. The chain uses TRBV6-6 and TRBJ1-5; perhaps TRBD1 as D (6 bases). Germline V CDR1 and CDR2: MNHNY, SVGAGI (reference sequence). V lost 8 bases and J lost 6, with 11 bases in between. The CDR3 has 12 residues. Here the CDR3 DNA reads TGTGCCAGCGGTCTGACAGGTCAGCCCCAGCATTTT. It specifies CASGLTGQPQHF.

The rearrangement uses TRBV5-1 and TRBJ1-1; tentative D call: TRBD1 (6 bases). V lost 2 bases, J lost 0 bases, and 14 bases lay in between. Germline assignment: CDR1 SGHRS and CDR2 YFSETQ. The CDR3 has 16 residues. The chain's CDR3 is CASSLLGTLMNTEAFF. The CDR3 DNA is TGCGCCAGCAGCTTACTCGGGACACTAATGAACACTGAAGCTTTCTTT.

The chain joins TRBV18 to TRBJ1-1; TRBD1 matches at 7 bases. The CDR3 extends over 16 amino acids. Germline V lookup: CDR1 KGHSH, CDR2 LQKENI. Trimming took 3 bases from V and 4 from J; bases not matched to a gene: 11. CDR3 sequence reads: CASSPPILQGFTEAFF. CDR3 sequence (DNA): TGTGCCAGCTCACCCCCGATACTACAGGGGTTCACTGAAGCTTTCTTT.